This T cell receptor beta chain was sequenced in a study of T-cell memory formation after mild COVID-19. Libraries for TCRalpha and TCRbeta carried sample barcodes and unique molecular identifiers via 5'RACE. Each CDR3 protein gets one entry after TCRdb re-called the 5' RACE reads with MiXCR. Altogether fewer than 550,000 distinct CDR3 sequences are present, roughly 20% being singletons, with the ten largest covering approximately 8.1%. Germline V lookup: CDR1 DFQATT, CDR2 SNEGSKA (reference sequence). Trimming removed 6 bases from V and 6 bases from J, with 11 bases in between. The CDR3 length is 12 residues. Study observations and caveats: In pre-infection memory, a portion of responding clones appeared, which suggested that cross-reactive memory joined. While clones contracting from day 15 to 85 were balanced between CD4 and CD8, later expanders leaned CD4+.

As regards this clonotype: Its antigen is unknown.

The chain carries TRBV20-1 and TRBJ2-2, with D tentatively TRBD2 (5 bases). Sequencing input: PBMCs or a T cell subset sorted from them (not recorded which). This sequence originates from an adult woman who had mild COVID-19 (a few samples of this study predate the infection). Cell type and time point are not known. The CDR3 loop reads CSAELGPGELFF. The CDR3, as DNA: TGCAGTGCGGAACTAGGGCCCGGGGAGCTGTTTTTT.